These 30 T cell receptor beta chains were sequenced from one sample in a study of T-cell reconstitution after alpha-beta-depleted transplantation in children. Using unique molecular identifiers, the investigators prepared the TCRbeta library. TCRdb recomputed calls from the PCR reads with MiXCR, one row per CDR3 protein. The sample yields 300,000 to 400,000 distinct CDR3 sequences, 15% to 20% seen once. The sequences come from PBMCs, mostly from graft donor cells, collected 360 days after TCRalphabeta/CD19-depleted stem cell transplant. These receptors originate from a male patient aged 2 to 9 who had a stem cell transplant for acute lymphoblastic leukemia, so the T cells may come from the graft donor.

This chain connects TRBV7-2 to TRBJ2-7, with unresolved D. There are 14 residues in the CDR3. V was shortened by 2 bases and J by 3 bases, with 11 bases between the two germline ends. Germline V lookup: CDR1 SGHTA, CDR2 FQGNSA. The CDR3 sequence: CASSLTPDHYEQYF. CDR3 nucleotides: TGTGCCAGCAGCTTAACCCCAGACCACTACGAGCAGTACTTC. Drawing the rest from reference TRBV7-2 and TRBJ2-7, the complete variable domain is GAGVSQSPSNKVTEKGKDVELRCDPISGHTALYWYRQSLGQGLEFLIYFQGNSAPDKSGLPSDRFSAERTGGSVSTLTIQRTQQEDSAVYLCASSLTPDHYEQYFGPGTRLTVT.

The chain links TRBV5-6 to TRBJ2-6; D is unresolved. The CDR3 extends over 14 amino acids. V was clipped by 2 bases and J by 2 bases, with 5 bases between them. In germline, CDR1 is SGHDT, CDR2 YYEEEE. The DNA of the CDR3 is TGTGCCAGCAGCTTCGGTGCTGGGGCCAACGTCCTGACTTTC. Translation: CASSFGAGANVLTF.

This clonotype was recorded a few times. The rearrangement joins TRBV5-5 to TRBJ1-2; TRBD1 matches at 9 bases. The ends lost 4 bases at V and 5 bases at J; junction bases unmatched: 9. The CDR3 extends over 15 amino acids. Germline loops: CDR1 SGHKS, CDR2 YYEKEE (reference sequence). This CDR3 is CASSPRGGQGYGYTF. CDR3 DNA: TGTGCCAGCAGCCCCCGAGGGGGACAGGGTTATGGCTACACCTTC.

The table lists this clonotype with many counts. The genes are TRBV5-1 and TRBJ2-1; D remains unclear. Germline lookup yields CDR1 SGHRS and CDR2 YFSETQ. Trimming stripped 0 bases from V and 2 bases from J, with 3 bases between. The CDR3 length is 13 residues. CDR3: CASSLAPYNEQFF. Written as DNA, the CDR3 is TGCGCCAGCAGCTTGGCCCCCTACAATGAGCAGTTCTTC.

The chain carries TRBV6-2 or TRBV6-3 and TRBJ2-1; TRBD2 matches at 10 bases. The germline CDR1 and CDR2 sequences are MNHEY and SVGEGT. CDR3 size: 15 residues. The ends lost 6 bases at V and 3 bases at J; junction bases unmatched: 5. In nucleotides, the CDR3 is TGTGCCAGCAGCCGCCTAGCGGGAGACTACAATGAGCAGTTCTTC. It is translated as CASSRLAGDYNEQFF.

The chain uses TRBV4-2 and TRBJ2-5; D gene ambiguous. This CDR3 has 15 residues. Trimming took off 0 bases at V and 4 bases at J, with 12 bases between the two ends. CDR1 is LGHNA, CDR2 YNFKEQ, per germline. CDR3 DNA: TGTGCCAGCAGCCAAGATCAGATGGGGTTAGAGACCCAGTACTTC. This translates into CASSQDQMGLETQYF.

This chain connects TRBV4-1 to TRBJ2-3; D unresolved. Germline V lookup: CDR1 MGHRA, CDR2 YSYEKL. The CDR3 consists of 15 residues. V lost 0 bases and J 2 bases, leaving 9 bases between the germline ends. The CDR3 reads CASSQDSQNTDTQYF. The CDR3 DNA is TGCGCCAGCAGCCAAGATTCACAGAACACAGATACGCAGTATTTT.

This clonotype was picked up many times. The chain couples TRBV7-9 to TRBJ2-2; no definite D call. The CDR3 sequence is 12 residues long. V lost 3 bases and J 5 bases, leaving 4 bases between the germline ends. Germline V gene data show CDR1 as SEHNR and CDR2 as FQNEAQ (reference sequence). CDR3 region: CASSFGTGELFF. As DNA, the CDR3 is TGTGCCAGCAGCTTCGGAACCGGGGAGCTGTTTTTT.

The sample holds a few counts of this clonotype. The chain uses TRBV9 and TRBJ1-5, with 7 bases fitting TRBD1. Trimming took 5 bases from V and 4 from J; bases not matched to a gene: 6. Germline lookup yields CDR1 SGDLS and CDR2 YYNGEE. CDR3 size: 14 residues. CDR3 bases: TGTGCCAGCAGTGTCGGGACAGCTAATCAGCCCCAGCATTTT. Protein sequence: CASSVGTANQPQHF.

The table lists this clonotype with many counts. The chain has TRBV28 and TRBJ2-2; 13 bases are shared with TRBD2. V shed 5 bases, J shed 6 bases, and the junction held 12 bases outside the gene matches. Germline CDR1 reads MDHEN; CDR2 reads SYDVKM. This CDR3 comprises 18 residues. The CDR3 loop reads CASSPPRPGLAGPGELFF. DNA for the CDR3: TGTGCCAGCAGTCCCCCCCGACCGGGACTAGCGGGACCCGGGGAGCTGTTTTTT.

The chain couples TRBV2 to TRBJ2-1; 8 nucleotides agree with TRBD1. CDR3 size: 14 residues. CDR1 and CDR2 (germline): SNHLY, FYNNEI. With V trimmed by 10 bases and J by 2 bases, 7 bases remained unmatched. The CDR3 region is CANEGQETYNEQFF. The CDR3 DNA follows: TGTGCCAACGAGGGACAGGAGACCTACAATGAGCAGTTCTTC.

This clonotype appeared many times. The chain employs TRBV4-2 and TRBJ2-1; TRBD1 matches at 9 bases. Germline assignment: CDR1 LGHNA and CDR2 YNFKEQ. Trimming took 4 bases from V and 3 from J; bases not matched to a gene: 10. The CDR3 loop spans 17 amino acids. The CDR3 region is CASSRRDRATYYNEQFF. The CDR3 coding sequence is TGTGCCAGCAGCCGGAGGGACAGGGCTACCTACTACAATGAGCAGTTCTTC.

The rearrangement uses TRBV28 and TRBJ2-5; D gene uncertain. Germline V CDR1 and CDR2: MDHEN, SYDVKM. The CDR3 spans 11 residues. Trimming shortened V by 4 bases and J by 13 bases, and 13 bases separated the two germline ends. This chain's CDR3 is CASSSNRDPYF. The CDR3 DNA reads TGTGCCAGCAGTTCGAACCGCGACCCGTACTTC.

The gene calls are TRBV15 and TRBJ2-5; TRBD1 agrees at 10 bases. This CDR3 spans 14 amino acids. Germline V gives CDR1 LNHNV, CDR2 YYDKDF (reference sequence). With 7 bases clipped from V and 4 bases from J, the junction kept 6 bases outside the gene matches. DNA for the CDR3: TGTGCCACCACCACTGGACAGGGGGGAGAGACCCAGTACTTC. This translates into CATTTGQGGETQYF.

In its sample, this clonotype was seen a few times. This chain connects TRBV6-5 to TRBJ2-7; 12 bases line up with TRBD2. CDR3 length: 18 amino acids. Germline CDR1 and CDR2: MNHEY and SVGAGI. The V and J ends lost 0 bases and 3 bases, in that order; junction bases with no gene match: 9. CDR3 region: CASSYSLRTSGNLYEQYF. CDR3 sequence (DNA): TGTGCCAGCAGTTACTCCCTAAGGACTAGCGGGAATCTCTACGAGCAGTACTTC.

The rearrangement joins TRBV11-2 to TRBJ2-4, with 9 bases that match TRBD2. This CDR3 is 19 amino acids long. Losses at the gene ends were 8 bases for V and 4 bases for J; bases not matched to a gene: 21. Germline V CDR1 and CDR2: SGHAT, FQNNGV. The DNA of the CDR3 is TGTGCCAGCGCCTTCCCCATAGCGGGAGACAGGTTGATTAAAAACATTCAGTACTTC. This gives the protein CASAFPIAGDRLIKNIQYF. Variable domain in full (rest from reference TRBV11-2 and TRBJ2-4): EAGVAQSPRYKIIEKRQSVAFWCNPISGHATLYWYQQILGQGPKLLIQFQNNGVVDDSQLPKDRFSAERLKGVDSTLKIQPAKLEDSAVYLCASAFPIAGDRLIKNIQYFGAGTRLSVL.

The genes are TRBV6-6 and TRBJ1-2; TRBD1 aligns across 7 bases. Germline-derived CDR1 and CDR2 are MNHNY and SVGAGI (reference sequence). V dropped 11 bases and J dropped 6; count of bases not matched to a gene: 9. This CDR3 contains 12 residues. CDR3 residues: CAAAEGADGYTF. CDR3 nucleotide sequence: TGTGCCGCTGCGGAGGGGGCGGATGGCTACACCTTC.

The chain combines TRBV9 with TRBJ2-3, with 7 nucleotides matching TRBD2. Trimming removed 3 bases from V and 3 bases from J; junction bases left unmatched: 7. The CDR3 is 15 residues long. CDR1 and CDR2 (germline): SGDLS, YYNGEE. CDR3 in amino acids: CASSGFAGETDTQYF. The CDR3 DNA reads as TGTGCCAGCAGCGGTTTTGCGGGAGAAACAGATACGCAGTATTTT.

This clonotype was seen a handful of times. The chain has TRBV12-3 or TRBV12-4 and TRBJ2-5, with D maybe TRBD2 (7 bases). V shed 4 bases and J shed 3 bases, with 12 bases lying between them. This CDR3 is 14 amino acids long. The CDR3: CASSWGGHKETQYF. DNA of the CDR3: TGTGCCAGCAGTTGGGGGGGCCATAAAGAGACCCAGTACTTC.

This clonotype turned up a few times. The gene calls are TRBV20-1 and TRBJ2-7; D possibly corresponds to TRBD1 (5 bases). The CDR3 is 13 residues long. With 4 bases removed from V and 0 bases from J, the gap between germline ends came to 10 bases. Germline V lookup: CDR1 DFQATT, CDR2 SNEGSKA (reference sequence). CDR3 coding DNA: TGCAGTGCTATCGGACACATCTCCTACGAGCAGTACTTC. Its translation: CSAIGHISYEQYF.

This clonotype was counted ten times or more. The V gene is TRBV12-3 or TRBV12-4, the J gene TRBJ1-5; no clear D gene. CDR3 size: 14 residues. The V and J ends lost 6 bases and 7 bases respectively, with 16 bases between them. The CDR3 DNA reads as TGTGCCAGCAGCTACCGGGTGGGAGGCCAGCCCCAGCATTTT. Translation gives CASSYRVGGQPQHF.

The genes are TRBV28 and TRBJ1-6, with D hard to call. Trimming shortened V by 3 bases and J by 6 bases, and 12 bases separated the two germline ends. The CDR3 runs to 15 residues. CDR1 is MDHEN, CDR2 SYDVKM, per germline. CDR3 sequence reads: CASSFGFRSNSPLHF. CDR3 DNA: TGTGCCAGCAGTTTTGGATTCCGTAGTAATTCACCCCTCCACTTT.

The chain links TRBV4-1 to TRBJ2-1, with 9 bases lining up with TRBD2. Germline V lookup: CDR1 MGHRA, CDR2 YSYEKL. With 2 bases clipped from V and 6 bases from J, the junction kept 17 bases outside the gene matches. The CDR3 consists of 19 residues. This CDR3 is CASSQSEVIAGALSNEQFF. CDR3 DNA: TGCGCCAGCAGCCAATCGGAGGTCATAGCGGGGGCCCTATCCAATGAGCAGTTCTTC.

This clonotype appeared a few times. The chain carries TRBV20-1 and TRBJ2-3; 11 nucleotides match TRBD2. J lost 1 base, V lost 1 base, and 1 base had no gene match. This CDR3 region has 15 residues. Germline V lookup: CDR1 DFQATT, CDR2 SNEGSKA (reference sequence). CDR3 coding DNA: TGCAGTGCTAGAGGGGGACTAGCGGGCACAGATACGCAGTATTTT. Its protein is CSARGGLAGTDTQYF.

This clonotype came up many times. The chain recombines TRBV12-3 or TRBV12-4 with TRBJ2-5; 8 positions agree with TRBD2. Trimming at V came to 6 bases and at J to 5 bases, leaving 8 bases not matched to a gene. The CDR3 extends over 14 amino acids. CDR3 bases: TGTGCCAGCAGCCCCGGGAGGGCCGATGAGACCCAGTACTTC. This gives the protein CASSPGRADETQYF.

The V and J genes are TRBV25-1 and TRBJ2-3; D remains unclear. There are 14 residues in the CDR3. With 1 base removed from V and 2 bases from J, the gap between germline ends came to 7 bases. The germline V gene encodes CDR1 MGHDK and CDR2 SYGVNS. The CDR3 region has the DNA TGTGCCAGCAGTGAATTGGTCACCACAGATACGCAGTATTTT. Protein product: CASSELVTTDTQYF.

This clonotype has just a few counts. The rearrangement uses TRBV18 and TRBJ1-6; 8 bases match TRBD1. Germline trimming cut 0 bases from V and 9 bases from J; bases unmatched to any gene: 13. The CDR3 covers 18 residues. The V gene's germline CDR1 is KGHSH and CDR2 LQKENI. The CDR3 coding sequence is TGTGCCAGCTCACCACCGTTAAAAGCAGGGGGCACAAGTTCACCCCTCCACTTT. Translated, it gives CASSPPLKAGGTSSPLHF.

V is TRBV14 and J is TRBJ2-3; D perhaps matches TRBD2 (5 bases). Germline-derived CDR1 and CDR2 are SGHDN and FVKESK. Trimming took off 4 bases at V and 1 base at J, with 18 bases between the two ends. This CDR3 spans 17 amino acids. The CDR3 is CASSRRTEEWGTDTQYF. CDR3 DNA sequence: TGTGCCAGCAGCCGCCGAACGGAGGAATGGGGCACAGATACGCAGTATTTT.

This clonotype was observed a few times. V gene TRBV29-1 combines with J gene TRBJ2-5, with TRBD1 identical over 7 bases. CDR1 and CDR2 (germline): SQVTM, ANQGSEA. J was trimmed by 1 base and V by 5 bases; bases with no gene match: 7. The CDR3 extends over 14 amino acids. This CDR3 reads CSVYRGPFQETQYF. The CDR3, as DNA: TGCAGCGTTTACAGGGGCCCTTTCCAAGAGACCCAGTACTTC.

In this sample, this clonotype turned up many times. V and J are TRBV7-8 and TRBJ2-7; D ambiguous. This CDR3 is 15 amino acids long. The germline CDR1 and CDR2 sequences are SGHVS and FQNEAQ. Trimming removed 5 bases at V and 5 bases at J, with 19 bases between. The DNA of the CDR3 is TGTGCCAGCAGCCCCCCCCGATCGAAAACTAACGAGCAGTACTTC. Translated, it gives CASSPPRSKTNEQYF.